Listed here is a single TCR beta chain. These data come from a study of OX40 agonist ivuxolimab in advanced cancers. The V segment lost 4 bases and the J segment 7 bases; nucleotides outside the gene matches: 4. The CDR3 loop spans 14 amino acids. The V gene's germline CDR1 is SNHLY and CDR2 FYNNEI. The assay was immunoSEQ multiplex PCR, and TCRdb's table has in-frame clones only and misses some. The table records tens of thousands of clones, around 93% of them present only once. The sample was CD4+ or CD8+ T cells sorted from blood, taken in a trial of the OX40 agonist ivuxolimab. This TCR was sampled from an adult with an advanced solid tumor such as melanoma, head and neck, liver or kidney cancer. The chain uses TRBV2 and TRBJ1-5, with 10 nucleotides matching TRBD1. The CDR3 sequence is CASSGTGGAQPQHF. The DNA of the CDR3 is TGTGCCAGCAGTGGGACAGGGGGAGCCCAGCCCCAGCATTTT.